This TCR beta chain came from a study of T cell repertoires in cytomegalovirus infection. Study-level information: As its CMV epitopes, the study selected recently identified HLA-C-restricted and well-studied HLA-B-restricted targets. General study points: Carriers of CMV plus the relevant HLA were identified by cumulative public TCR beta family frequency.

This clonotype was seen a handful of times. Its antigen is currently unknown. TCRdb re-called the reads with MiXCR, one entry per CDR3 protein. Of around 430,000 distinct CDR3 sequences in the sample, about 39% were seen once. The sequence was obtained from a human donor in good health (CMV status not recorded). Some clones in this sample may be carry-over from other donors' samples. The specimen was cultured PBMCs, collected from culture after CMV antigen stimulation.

CDR3 in DNA: TGTGCCAGCAGCCTCTCCGGGACTAGCGGATACGAGCAGTACTTC. It yields the protein CASSLSGTSGYEQYF. The chain has TRBV12-3 or TRBV12-4 and TRBJ2-7; 11 nucleotides align to TRBD2. The CDR3 runs to 15 residues. The trim removed 6 bases at V and 4 bases at J, leaving 8 bases unmatched.